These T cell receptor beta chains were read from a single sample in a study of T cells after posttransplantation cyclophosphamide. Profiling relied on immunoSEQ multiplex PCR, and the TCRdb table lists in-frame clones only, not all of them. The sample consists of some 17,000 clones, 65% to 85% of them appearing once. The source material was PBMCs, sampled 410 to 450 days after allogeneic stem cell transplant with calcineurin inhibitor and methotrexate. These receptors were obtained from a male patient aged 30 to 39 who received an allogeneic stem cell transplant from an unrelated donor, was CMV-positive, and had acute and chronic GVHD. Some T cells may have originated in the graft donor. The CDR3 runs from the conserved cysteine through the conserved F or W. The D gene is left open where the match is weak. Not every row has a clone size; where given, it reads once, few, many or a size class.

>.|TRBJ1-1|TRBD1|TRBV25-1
TGTGCCAGCAACAGGGGCGACACTGAAGCTTTCTTT
CASNRGDTEAFF
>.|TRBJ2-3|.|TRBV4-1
TGCGCCAGCGGCCAAGTTCCGGGGGTAGATACGCAGTATTTT
CASGQVPGVDTQYF
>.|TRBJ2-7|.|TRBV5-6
TGTGCCAGCAGCTTATCAGGATACGAGCAGTACTTC
CASSLSGYEQYF
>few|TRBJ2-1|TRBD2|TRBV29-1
TGCAGCACCCGGACTAGCGGGAGCCATGAGCAGTTCTTC
CSTRTSGSHEQFF
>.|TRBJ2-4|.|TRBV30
TGTGCCTGGGGGCCTCCTGTCCTAGCCAAAAACATTCAGTACTTC
CAWGPPVLAKNIQYF
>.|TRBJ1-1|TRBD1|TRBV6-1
TGTGCCAGCAGTGACCCAAGACAGGGGGCTGGCACTGAAGCTTTCTTT
CASSDPRQGAGTEAFF
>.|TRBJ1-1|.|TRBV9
TGTGCCAGCAGCGTAGTAAGCGACAGTAACACTGAAGCTTTCTTT
CASSVVSDSNTEAFF
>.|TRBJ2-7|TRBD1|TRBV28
TGTGCCAGCAGTTTATTCTTACAGGTCAGGGGGCCGTTATCCTACGAGCAGTACTTC
CASSLFLQVRGPLSYEQYF
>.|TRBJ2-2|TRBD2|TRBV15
TGTGCCACCAGCAGAGCCCTGGGACTAGCGGCGAACACCGGGGAGCTGTTTTTT
CATSRALGLAANTGELFF
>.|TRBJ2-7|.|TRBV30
TGTGCCTGGAGTGAGCGGGCCGGGCCCTCCTACGAGCAGTACTTC
CAWSERAGPSYEQYF
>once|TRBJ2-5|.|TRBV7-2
TGTGCCAGCAGCTTAGAGTGGCAAACAGAGACCCAGTACTTC
CASSLEWQTETQYF
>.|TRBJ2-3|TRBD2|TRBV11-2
TGTGCCAGCAGCGCTCGCCGGGAGGGGGATACGCAGTATTTT
CASSARREGDTQYF
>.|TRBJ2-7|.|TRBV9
TGTGCCAGCAGCGATGGACGGGGCTACGAGCAGTACTTC
CASSDGRGYEQYF
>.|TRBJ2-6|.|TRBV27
TGTGCCAGCAGCCCAGGGTTGGTTGATTCTGGGGCCAACGTCCTGACTTTC
CASSPGLVDSGANVLTF
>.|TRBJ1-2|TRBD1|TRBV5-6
TGTGCCAGCAGCTCCGGGACAGGATCCAACTATGGCTACACCTTC
CASSSGTGSNYGYTF
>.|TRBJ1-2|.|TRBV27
TGTGCCAGCACCCACCGGGGGGGAGACTATGGCTACACCTTC
CASTHRGGDYGYTF
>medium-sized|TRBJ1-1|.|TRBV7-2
TGTGCCAGCAGCTTCATGAACACTGAAGCTTTCTTT
CASSFMNTEAFF
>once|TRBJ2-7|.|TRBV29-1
TGCAGCGTGGGATCAGAGGACAACTTATACGAGCAGTACTTC
CSVGSEDNLYEQYF
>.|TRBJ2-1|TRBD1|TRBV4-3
TGCGCCAGCAGCCAAGCCCCTGACAGGGAGAATGAGCAGTTCTTC
CASSQAPDRENEQFF
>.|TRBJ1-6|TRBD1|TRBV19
TGTGCCAGTAGTATAGATCCGACAGGGAGCTCCTATAATTCACCCCTCCACTTT
CASSIDPTGSSYNSPLHF
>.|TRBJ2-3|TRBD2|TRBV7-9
TGTGCCAGCAGCTACAGGACTAGCGGGACTAGCACAGATACGCAGTATTTT
CASSYRTSGTSTDTQYF
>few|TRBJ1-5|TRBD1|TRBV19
TGTGCCAGTAGTATAACCGGGACAGGGGGCGAACAGCCCCAGCATTTT
CASSITGTGGEQPQHF
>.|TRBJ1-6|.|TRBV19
TGTGCCAGTCAGGGGACGGATAATTCACCCCTCCACTTT
CASQGTDNSPLHF
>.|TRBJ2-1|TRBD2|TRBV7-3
TGTGCCAGCAGCCTCGAGAAACTAGCGGGAGGGGGCAATGAGCAGTTCTTC
CASSLEKLAGGGNEQFF
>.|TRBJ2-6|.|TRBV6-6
TGTGCCTGTATAGCAGCCTCTGGGGCCAACGTCCTGACTTTC
CACIAASGANVLTF
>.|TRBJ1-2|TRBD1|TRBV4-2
TGTGCCAGCAGCCCCCTTACAGGGGGGAACTATGGCTACACCTTC
CASSPLTGGNYGYTF
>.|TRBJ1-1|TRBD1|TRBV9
TGTGCCAGCAGCGATTTCGACAGGGCAGAAGCTTTCTTT
CASSDFDRAEAFF
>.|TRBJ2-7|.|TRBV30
TGTGCCTGGACCCGGGACTTCGCGGCCTACGAGCAGTACTTC
CAWTRDFAAYEQYF
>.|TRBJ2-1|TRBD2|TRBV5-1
TGCGCCAGCAGCTTGGGGGGGACTAGCGGGGGGTACAATGAGCAGTTCTTC
CASSLGGTSGGYNEQFF
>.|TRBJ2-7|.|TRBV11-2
TGTGCCAGCAGCCTACAGAGCTCCTACGAGCAGTACTTC
CASSLQSSYEQYF
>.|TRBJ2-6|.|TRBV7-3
TGTGCCAGCAGCTTAACGGGAGCAAGCTCTGGGGCCAACGTCCTGACTTTC
CASSLTGASSGANVLTF
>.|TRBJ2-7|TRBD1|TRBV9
TGTGCCAGCAGCGTTTTACAGGGGCCCCCCACCTACGAGCAGTACTTC
CASSVLQGPPTYEQYF
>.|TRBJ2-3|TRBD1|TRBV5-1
TGCGCCAGCAGCTTGAGGGGACAGGGGGCTGATACGCAGTATTTT
CASSLRGQGADTQYF
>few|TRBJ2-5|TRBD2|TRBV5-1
TGCGCCAGCAGTGTTGGTAGCGGGGGGGCCCAAGAGACCCAGTACTTC
CASSVGSGGAQETQYF
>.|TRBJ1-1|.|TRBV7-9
TGTGCCAGCAGCTTAGGAACAGGGCTTGCTTTCTTT
CASSLGTGLAFF
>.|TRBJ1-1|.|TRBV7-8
TGTGCCAGCAGCTCTATCAGGGTCGGGCACACTGAAGCTTTCTTT
CASSSIRVGHTEAFF
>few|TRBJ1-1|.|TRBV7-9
TGTGCCAGCAGCCCCAGTCAGGGGACTGAAGCTTTCTTT
CASSPSQGTEAFF
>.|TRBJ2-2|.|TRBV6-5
TGTGCCAGCATCCCGTTTGCGACCGGGGAGCTGTTTTTT
CASIPFATGELFF
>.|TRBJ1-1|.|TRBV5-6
TGTGCCAGCAGCTTGACAGAGAACACTGAAGCTTTCTTT
CASSLTENTEAFF
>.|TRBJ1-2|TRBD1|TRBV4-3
TGCGCCAGCAGCCGCACACAGACAGGGTTTAACTATGGCTACACCTTC
CASSRTQTGFNYGYTF